This TCR beta chain was recovered during a study of T cell responses to AZD1222 COVID-19 vaccine. A word on this clone: Antigen: not known.

V dropped 2 bases and J dropped 7 bases, with 7 bases sitting between them. The CDR3 loop spans 12 amino acids. CDR1 and CDR2 (germline): SGHRS, YFSETQ. This table comes from immunoSEQ multiplex PCR, and its TCRdb copy is limited to in-frame clones, with some not included. This table has 110,000 to 150,000 clones, around 85% appearing once. Study results and limitations: The breadth and depth of Spike-specific TCRs increased once two AZD1222 doses had been given. The sample set comprised mostly white British donors with more females, and clonal diversity was possibly underestimated. Without day 14 samples, only post-peak T cell repertoires were studied.

The receptor was derived from an adult in good health. Sequences were derived from peripheral blood, sampled on day 0 of AZD1222 vaccination. This chain joins TRBV5-1 and TRBJ2-1; no definite D call. The CDR3 sequence is CASSFNGNEQFF. The CDR3, as DNA: TGCGCCAGCAGCTTCAATGGAAATGAGCAGTTCTTC.